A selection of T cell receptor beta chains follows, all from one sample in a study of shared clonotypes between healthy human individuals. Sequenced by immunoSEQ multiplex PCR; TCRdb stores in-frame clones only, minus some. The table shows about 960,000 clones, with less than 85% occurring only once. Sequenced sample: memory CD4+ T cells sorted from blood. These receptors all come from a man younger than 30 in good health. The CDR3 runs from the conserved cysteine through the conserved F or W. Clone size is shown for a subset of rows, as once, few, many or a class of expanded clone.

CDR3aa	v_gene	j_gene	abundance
CASGPGDSSYNEQFF	TRBV28	TRBJ2-1	-
CAISEGSQNTEAFF	TRBV10-3	TRBJ1-1	few
CASSLGGGYATNEKLFF	TRBV7-9	TRBJ1-4	-
CASRDGTSGGNEQFF	TRBV5-1	TRBJ2-1	-
CASSPLRREQYF	TRBV28	TRBJ2-7	once
CASKRQGQGSNEKLFF	TRBV19	TRBJ1-4	-
CASSGGFSGNTIYF	TRBV25-1	TRBJ1-3	-
CASSAYYGYTF	TRBV5-4	TRBJ1-2	few
CASSLEGTGVQPQHF	TRBV7-9	TRBJ1-5	-
CASSFPGTGSGNTIYF	TRBV5-8	TRBJ1-3	-
CASSLGGLGYEAFF	TRBV7-2	TRBJ1-1	-
CASSLAPGVYQPQHF	TRBV5-8	TRBJ1-5	-
CASSLASGGRTDTQYF	TRBV4-1	TRBJ2-3	few
CASSWFRKNEQFF	TRBV7-2	TRBJ2-1	-
CASSHSDASGLFEQYF	TRBV21-1	TRBJ2-7	-
CASSSPGGSPLHF	TRBV11-2	TRBJ1-6	-
CASSLPGTGGYEQYF	TRBV7-2	TRBJ2-7	-
CASVSRVAYEQYF	TRBV28	TRBJ2-7	-
CASSLRGGEQYF	TRBV5-6	TRBJ2-7	few
CASSQTSGRVFF	TRBV7-2	TRBJ2-1	few
CASSQRPARQSGELFF	TRBV14	TRBJ2-2	-
CASSQDLLDTQYF	TRBV2	TRBJ2-3	-
CASSLGLSSGANVLTF	TRBV7-9	TRBJ2-6	-
CATSTGANTGELFF	TRBV15	TRBJ2-2	-
CASSPTGPFSNQPQHF	TRBV27	TRBJ1-5	-
CASSRIGLRTGLASSTDTQYF	TRBV5-1	TRBJ2-3	-
CASSMGETQYF	TRBV19	TRBJ2-5	-
CASSFTGVGTEAFF	TRBV6-1	TRBJ1-1	-
CASSLTGGDGRYEQYF	TRBV7-2	TRBJ2-7	many
CASRKTGRANYGYTF	TRBV6-5	TRBJ1-2	-
CASSGGSSGNTIYF	TRBV18	TRBJ1-3	once
CASSREVAGDLAKNIQYF	TRBV13	TRBJ2-4	-
CASSYSRGTPDTQYF	TRBV6-5	TRBJ2-3	-
CASSLRPGGGNYGYTF	TRBV28	TRBJ1-2	few
CASSTYRGPNEKLFF	TRBV28	TRBJ1-4	-